The 10 T cell receptor beta chains reported below all come from one sample, sequenced in a study of Ad26.COV2.S vaccination and SARS-CoV-2 variants. Treatment here: roughly 19 received Ad26.COV2.S at low or high dose, single or two shots; several received placebo; per-sample allocation not given. The samples were gathered on day 63 after the first injection of vaccine or placebo. Sequenced by immunoSEQ multiplex PCR; TCRdb stores in-frame clones only, minus some. In the table there are roughly 270,000 clones, 80% to 90% of which are singletons. Specimen: peripheral blood, collected in a trial of Ad26.COV2.S vaccine versus placebo. These receptors all stem from a person aged 18-65 years who received the Ad26.COV2.S COVID-19 vaccine or a placebo.

The chain has TRBV5-4 and TRBJ2-2; D might be TRBD2 (5 bases). The V gene lost 4 bases and the J gene lost 2 bases, with 9 bases spanning the gap. This CDR3 is built from 14 residues. Germline assignment: CDR1 SGHNT and CDR2 YYREEE (reference sequence). CDR3 nucleotide sequence: TGTGCCAGCAGCGGTCCGGGAAACACCGGGGAGCTGTTTTTT. Protein product: CASSGPGNTGELFF.

V gene TRBV10-3 combines with J gene TRBJ1-1, with TRBD1 identical over 7 bases. This CDR3 is 16 amino acids long. The germline V gene has CDR1 ENHRY and CDR2 SYGVKD. The ends lost 0 bases at V and 0 bases at J; junction bases unmatched: 4. In DNA, the CDR3 is TGTGCCATCAGTGAGTCAGGGGGCAGGATGAACACTGAAGCTTTCTTT. Amino acid sequence: CAISESGGRMNTEAFF.

The rearrangement uses TRBV9 and TRBJ2-1; 9 positions agree with TRBD2. The CDR3 consists of 16 residues. Germline-derived CDR1 and CDR2 are SGDLS and YYNGEE. The junction had 9 bases not matched to a gene; V was cut back by 4 bases and J by 4 bases. CDR3 nucleotide sequence: TGTGCCAGCAGCCCCAGGGGAGCGGGGGGTTACAATGAGCAGTTCTTC. Residues: CASSPRGAGGYNEQFF.

The V gene is TRBV5-1, the J gene TRBJ2-4; 10 bases line up with TRBD1. V lost 2 bases and J lost 7; bases outside the gene matches: 6. The CDR3 sequence is 15 residues long. Germline V gene lookup returns CDR1 SGHRS and CDR2 YFSETQ. CDR3 nucleotides: TGCGCCAGCAGCTTCAACCGGGGACAGGGGAACATTCAGTACTTC. This encodes CASSFNRGQGNIQYF.

V and J are TRBV6-1 and TRBJ1-4; D gene unclear. Germline V lookup: CDR1 MNHNS, CDR2 SASEGT. The CDR3 is 19 amino acids. Trimming cost V 0 bases and J 0 bases, with 17 bases left between them. CDR3 loop: CASSEARWVTTATNEKLFF. CDR3 in DNA: TGTGCCAGCAGTGAAGCTCGGTGGGTCACAACAGCAACTAATGAAAAACTGTTTTTT.

This chain uses TRBV2 with TRBJ1-5; D is unresolved. V was trimmed by 1 base and J by 5 bases, leaving 9 bases between them. Germline loops: CDR1 SNHLY, CDR2 FYNNEI. The CDR3 is 14 residues long. CDR3 sequence: CASSEGASYQPQHF. The CDR3 nucleotides read TGTGCCAGCAGTGAAGGGGCGTCCTATCAGCCCCAGCATTTT.

The rearrangement links TRBV19 to TRBJ1-1, with TRBD1 identical over 7 bases. CDR1 and CDR2 from the germline V gene are LNHDA and SQIVND (reference sequence). This CDR3 is 15 amino acids long. With 5 bases clipped from V and 2 bases from J, the junction kept 8 bases outside the gene matches. Here the CDR3 DNA reads TGTGCCAGTAGTGAACTTCAGGGGGGTAACACTGAAGCTTTCTTT. It encodes CASSELQGGNTEAFF.

The chain employs TRBV2 and TRBJ2-3; perhaps TRBD2 as D (6 bases). Trimming shortened V by 3 bases and J by 5 bases, and 15 bases separated the two germline ends. Germline V lookup: CDR1 SNHLY, CDR2 FYNNEI. The CDR3 loop spans 15 amino acids. The CDR3 here is CASSDLEGVGDTQYF. CDR3 nucleotide sequence: TGTGCCAGCAGTGATCTGGAGGGAGTAGGAGATACGCAGTATTTT. Together with reference TRBV2 and TRBJ2-3, the CDR3 gives the full variable domain: EPEVTQTPSHQVTQMGQEVILRCVPISNHLYFYWYRQILGQKVEFLVSFYNNEISEKSEIFDDQFSVERPDGSNFTLKIRSTKLEDSAMYFCASSDLEGVGDTQYFGPGTRLTVL.

The gene calls are TRBV9 and TRBJ1-2; 9 bases map to TRBD1. The CDR3 runs 13 residues. The germline V gene encodes CDR1 SGDLS and CDR2 YYNGEE. Trimming took 3 bases from V and 5 from J; bases not matched to a gene: 2. The CDR3 spells CASSAGTGYGYTF. As DNA, the CDR3 is TGTGCCAGCAGCGCCGGGACAGGGTATGGCTACACCTTC.

The J gene is TRBJ1-6, the V gene TRBV2; TRBD1 aligns across 12 bases. This CDR3 is built from 16 residues. The J segment lost 6 bases and the V segment lost 6 bases, leaving 6 bases of the junction unmatched. Germline V gives CDR1 SNHLY, CDR2 FYNNEI. The CDR3 sequence: CASRGQGAPLNSPLHF. The CDR3 DNA follows: TGTGCCAGCAGGGGACAGGGGGCGCCCCTTAATTCACCCCTCCACTTT.